This T cell receptor beta chain was documented in a study of early T cells in non-severe SARS-CoV-2 infection. This clonotype was detected ten times or more. CDR1 and CDR2 from the germline V gene are LNHNV and YYDKDF (reference sequence). The CDR3 is 15 residues long. Trimming removed 5 bases from V and 10 bases from J; junction bases left unmatched: 10. Individual cDNA molecules were tagged with unique molecular identifiers. One entry per CDR3 protein results from TCRdb running MiXCR on the 5' RACE reads. Of roughly 50,000 distinct CDR3 sequences in the sample, approximately 7.6% were seen once. The clonotype was recovered from an adult who was a healthcare worker with PCR-confirmed SARS-CoV-2 infection or an uninfected control (not recorded which). The genes are TRBV15 and TRBJ1-6, with TRBD1 matching over 8 bases. The sequenced material came from whole blood. The CDR3 region has the DNA TGTGCCACCAGCGGCACCACAGGGGGAAAATCACCCCTCCACTTT. It specifies CATSGTTGGKSPLHF.